This T cell receptor (beta chain) was sequenced for a study of beta chain features in type 1 diabetes. Study-level points and caveats: Type 1 diabetes patients had fewer VDJ junction insertions and more deletions. For patients, the naive, central memory and Treg TCRB repertoires appeared more alike than for healthy donors. Type 1 diabetes patients had moderately but significantly shorter TCRB CDR3s in all four CD4+ subsets. cDNA sequencing could over-represent cells with high TCR expression.

This clone has only a few counts. What it binds is unknown. cDNA synthesis used the whole RNA isolate, giving expressed TCRB sequences. Profiling relied on immunoSEQ multiplex PCR, and the TCRdb table lists in-frame clones only, not all of them. The sample lists about 370,000 clones; roughly 15% were seen once. Sequenced sample: naive CD4+ T cells from blood. The source is a woman under 30 in good health.

The CDR3: CASSEGIGVAEQYF. CDR3 DNA sequence: TGTGCCAGCAGTGAAGGTATAGGGGTCGCCGAGCAGTACTTC. V gene TRBV2 combines with J gene TRBJ2-7; TRBD1 is a possible D gene (5 bases). The V gene's germline CDR1 is SNHLY and CDR2 FYNNEI. The V gene lost 1 base and the J gene lost 6 bases, with 13 bases spanning the gap. The CDR3 contains 14 residues.